A single sample gave rise to the 30 T cell receptor beta chains below, sequenced in a study of T-cell reconstitution after alpha-beta-depleted transplantation in children (dated by TCRdb to the mid-2010s). Libraries were constructed by PCR. The sample was run on an Illumina HiSeq 2500. Molecular barcoding was employed in the preparation of TCR libraries, with unique molecular identifiers being used to normalize TCRbeta repertoire quantification. TCRdb passed the public sequencing reads through fastp at Q25 and MiXCR, retaining productive beta sequences. Identical CDR3 proteins give one entry, which carries the most common genes and DNA. The sample data list 25,000 to 30,000 distinct CDR3 sequences, and under 8% of these were observed just once. Jointly, the top ten make up about 7% of the sample. Taken with the paper, the label for treatment or condition translates to: allogeneic hematopoietic cell transplantation with graft depleted of TCRalphabeta T cells and CD19 B cells.

The input for sequencing was PBMCs, mostly from graft donor cells, taken 180 days after TCRalphabeta/CD19-depleted stem cell transplant. All receptors derive from a male patient younger than 18 who had a stem cell transplant for acute myeloid leukemia, so the T cells may come from the graft donor.

This clonotype was recorded a few times. The chain uses TRBV3-1 and TRBJ1-5; the match to TRBD1 covers 11 bases. J gave up 1 base and V 4 bases, and 0 bases lay outside the gene matches. The CDR3 extends over 15 amino acids. From germline, CDR1 is LGHDT and CDR2 YNNKEL (reference sequence). The CDR3 spells CASSRDRGSNQPQHF. DNA of the CDR3: TGTGCCAGCAGCCGGGACAGGGGGAGCAATCAGCCCCAGCATTTT.

Relative to its sample, this clonotype is medium-sized. The gene calls are TRBV4-1 and TRBJ2-7; D remains unclear. CDR3 length: 14 residues. The V end lost 0 bases, the J end lost 2 bases, and 8 bases lay between the germline ends. Germline values: CDR1 MGHRA, CDR2 YSYEKL. CDR3 residues: CASSQESFPYEQYV. The CDR3, as DNA: TGCGCCAGCAGCCAAGAGTCCTTTCCCTACGAGCAGTACGTC.

This clonotype was picked up many times. V usage is TRBV28 and J usage is TRBJ2-1, with a possible D match to TRBD1 (5 bases). This CDR3 comprises 14 residues. Trimming shortened V by 4 bases and J by 2 bases, and 9 bases separated the two germline ends. Germline V gives CDR1 MDHEN, CDR2 SYDVKM. CDR3: CASSYKGPYNEQFF. The DNA for the CDR3 is TGTGCCAGCAGTTATAAGGGGCCCTACAATGAGCAGTTCTTC.

This clonotype was seen many times. The V gene is TRBV29-1, the J gene TRBJ1-3, with unresolved D. V dropped 3 bases and J dropped 0 bases, with 3 bases sitting between them. This CDR3 has 12 amino acids. Germline assignment: CDR1 SQVTM and CDR2 ANQGSEA. CDR3 loop: CSVEDSGNTIYF. The CDR3 DNA reads TGCAGCGTTGAGGACTCTGGAAACACCATATATTTT.

The V gene is TRBV5-1, the J gene TRBJ1-2; TRBD1 aligns across 10 bases. The CDR3 loop spans 15 amino acids. V gave up 4 bases and J gave up 7 bases; unmatched junction bases: 10. Germline V gene lookup returns CDR1 SGHRS and CDR2 YFSETQ. The chain's CDR3 is CASSGRDRGLSGYTF. CDR3 bases: TGCGCCAGCAGCGGACGGGACAGGGGCCTTTCTGGCTACACCTTC.

In its sample, this clonotype is medium-sized. V and J are TRBV9 and TRBJ2-7; 10 bases align to TRBD1. This CDR3 spans 15 amino acids. The trim removed 3 bases at V and 5 bases at J, leaving 8 bases unmatched. Per germline, CDR1 SGDLS and CDR2 YYNGEE. CDR3 loop: CASSGGQGYLDEQYF. The CDR3 DNA follows: TGTGCCAGCAGCGGGGGACAGGGGTATCTGGACGAGCAGTACTTC.

This clonotype was seen repeatedly, ten times or more. The V call is TRBV18, the J call TRBJ1-6, with D tentatively TRBD1 (5 bases). The CDR3 length is 15 residues. Germline V lookup: CDR1 KGHSH, CDR2 LQKENI. Trimming took off 4 bases at V and 10 bases at J, with 17 bases between the two ends. Here the CDR3 reads CASSQTEGRASPLHF. CDR3 in DNA: TGTGCCAGCTCACAAACGGAGGGCAGGGCCTCACCCCTCCACTTT.

This clonotype was seen at least ten times. The chain has TRBV6-2 or TRBV6-3 and TRBJ2-7; D gene uncertain. This CDR3 has 11 amino acids. The V gene lost 7 bases and the J gene lost 4 bases, with 8 bases spanning the gap. CDR1 MNHEY and CDR2 SVGEGT come from the germline V gene. Here the CDR3 reads CASMDPYEQYF. The CDR3 DNA follows: TGTGCCAGCATGGATCCATACGAGCAGTACTTC.

This clonotype was observed many times. The chain uses TRBV30 and TRBJ1-6; the D is unclear. Germline-derived CDR1 and CDR2 are GTSNPN and SVGIG (reference sequence). V lost 3 bases and J 10 bases, leaving 13 bases between the germline ends. The CDR3 totals 13 residues. For the CDR3, the DNA is TGTGCCTGGAGGAAGGCCCCCGGATCACCCCTCCACTTT. The encoded protein is CAWRKAPGSPLHF.

This clonotype has more than one count but fewer than ten. The V and J genes are TRBV19 and TRBJ2-7, with 10 bases fitting TRBD1. Germline V gene lookup returns CDR1 LNHDA and CDR2 SQIVND (reference sequence). The V segment lost 5 bases and the J segment 2 bases; nucleotides outside the gene matches: 3. The CDR3 has 14 amino acids. In DNA, the CDR3 is TGTGCCAGTAGTCTGACAGGGGGCGCCTACGAGCAGTACTTC. Its translation: CASSLTGGAYEQYF. Full variable domain (remainder filled in from reference TRBV19 and TRBJ2-7): DGGITQSPKYLFRKEGQNVTLSCEQNLNHDAMYWYRQDPGQGLRLIYYSQIVNDFQKGDIAEGYSVSREKKESFPLTVTSAQKNPTAFYLCASSLTGGAYEQYFGPGTRLTVT.

This clonotype was detected many times. This chain connects TRBV11-3 to TRBJ2-3, with a possible D match to TRBD1 (5 bases). CDR1 and CDR2 (germline): SGHNT, YENEEA. CDR3 size: 14 residues. The V gene lost 5 bases and the J gene lost 0 bases, with 9 bases spanning the gap. CDR3: CASSLGASTDTQYF. CDR3 sequence (DNA): TGTGCCAGCAGCCTAGGGGCAAGCACAGATACGCAGTATTTT.

This clonotype came up many times. V gene TRBV28 combines with J gene TRBJ1-1; TRBD1 might be the D (6 bases). This CDR3 has 14 amino acids. Germline CDR1 reads MDHEN; CDR2 reads SYDVKM. Trimming shortened V by 7 bases and J by 0 bases, and 12 bases separated the two germline ends. CDR3 loop: CASTPGAMNTEAFF. In DNA form, the CDR3 reads TGTGCCAGCACCCCGGGGGCTATGAACACTGAAGCTTTCTTT. The full variable domain, rest sourced from reference TRBV28 and TRBJ1-1, is DVKVTQSSRYLVKRTGEKVFLECVQDMDHENMFWYRQDPGLGLRLIYFSYDVKMKEKGDIPEGYSVSREKKERFSLILESASTNQTSMYLCASTPGAMNTEAFFGQGTRLTVV.

This clonotype was seen more than once but under ten times. V usage is TRBV7-2 and J usage is TRBJ2-5; TRBD1 might be the D (5 bases). The length of the CDR3 is 15 residues. Germline V gene lookup returns CDR1 SGHTA and CDR2 FQGNSA. The V gene lost 0 bases and the J gene lost 2 bases, with 10 bases spanning the gap. The DNA of the CDR3 is TGTGCCAGCAGCTTAGCTCGGACAACTCAAGAGACCCAGTACTTC. Its translation: CASSLARTTQETQYF.

This rearrangement joins TRBV7-3 to TRBJ2-2, with TRBD2 matching 14 bases. V lost 4 bases and J lost 4; bases outside the gene matches: 11. The CDR3 has 19 amino acids. CDR1 and CDR2 from the germline V gene are SGHTA and FQGTGA. For the CDR3, the DNA is TGTGCCAGCAGCTCAAAAGGGGGACTAGCGGGAGTATTCACCGGGGAGCTGTTTTTT. Translating it yields CASSSKGGLAGVFTGELFF.

Sample share makes this clonotype medium-sized. The rearrangement links TRBV5-6 to TRBJ2-5; no clear D. Germline lookup yields CDR1 SGHDT and CDR2 YYEEEE. CDR3 size: 13 residues. The V end lost 4 bases, the J end lost 1 base, and 8 bases lay between the germline ends. This CDR3 is CASSVGSQETQYF. CDR3 nucleotide sequence: TGTGCCAGCAGCGTAGGTTCCCAAGAGACCCAGTACTTC.

Many counts were recorded for this clonotype. CDR3 loop: CASTRGGDTQYF. CDR3 DNA: TGTGCCAGCACCCGGGGTGGGGATACGCAGTATTTT. The rearrangement links TRBV6-5 to TRBJ2-3, with D perhaps matching TRBD2 (5 bases). CDR1 and CDR2 from the germline V gene are MNHEY and SVGAGI. CDR3 size: 12 residues. Trimming removed 7 bases from V and 6 bases from J, with 11 bases in between.

This clonotype was observed at least ten times. The gene calls are TRBV5-6 and TRBJ2-1, with 8 bases matching TRBD2. Per the germline V gene, CDR1 is SGHDT and CDR2 is YYEEEE. The CDR3 consists of 16 residues. The junction had 10 bases not matched to a gene; V was cut back by 3 bases and J by 5 bases. In nucleotides, the CDR3 is TGTGCCAGCAGCTGGGGGGGGACTAGGATAAACAATGAGCAGTTCTTC. Its protein product is CASSWGGTRINNEQFF.

This clonotype occurred many times. The CDR3 DNA follows: TGTGCCAGCAGCCAAGATCTGGGGTACGAGCAGTACTTC. It codes for CASSQDLGYEQYF. V and J are TRBV14 and TRBJ2-7; D not certain. This CDR3 is 13 amino acids long. In germline, CDR1 is SGHDN, CDR2 FVKESK. V lost 0 bases, J lost 4 bases, and 7 bases lay in between.

This clonotype was seen repeatedly, ten times or more. This chain links TRBV7-9 with TRBJ2-1, with unresolved D. Looked up from germline, CDR1 is SEHNR and CDR2 is FQNEAQ (reference sequence). This CDR3 has 14 amino acids. Trimming took 8 bases from V and 3 from J, leaving 14 bases between them. CDR3 sequence reads: CASRLPGSYNEQFF. The CDR3 coding sequence is TGTGCCAGCCGACTCCCGGGCAGCTACAATGAGCAGTTCTTC.

Ten or more counts support this clonotype. This chain links TRBV5-1 with TRBJ2-5; 8 nucleotides agree with TRBD2. J gave up 1 base and V 0 bases, and 5 bases lay outside the gene matches. This CDR3 spans 16 amino acids. The germline CDR1 and CDR2 sequences are SGHRS and YFSETQ. This CDR3 is CASSLAPSGPQETQYF. The CDR3, as DNA: TGCGCCAGCAGCTTGGCGCCTAGCGGGCCCCAAGAGACCCAGTACTTC.

This clonotype was seen ten or more times. J is TRBJ2-7 and V is TRBV19, with 9 nucleotides matching TRBD1. Trimming removed 5 bases from V and 1 base from J; junction bases left unmatched: 6. The CDR3 runs to 15 residues. CDR1 is LNHDA, CDR2 SQIVND, per germline (reference sequence). In DNA form, the CDR3 reads TGTGCCAGTAGTGTTACCGGGACAGGGTCCTACGAGCAGTACTTC. This gives the protein CASSVTGTGSYEQYF. The full variable domain, in which reference TRBV19 and TRBJ2-7 provide the parts outside the CDR3, is DGGITQSPKYLFRKEGQNVTLSCEQNLNHDAMYWYRQDPGQGLRLIYYSQIVNDFQKGDIAEGYSVSREKKESFPLTVTSAQKNPTAFYLCASSVTGTGSYEQYFGPGTRLTVT.

This clonotype was counted ten times or more. The chain links TRBV6-1 to TRBJ2-1, with D unresolved. V lost 5 bases and J lost 0, with 8 bases in between. There are 14 residues in the CDR3. From germline, CDR1 is MNHNS and CDR2 SASEGT. CDR3 sequence: CASSTVSSYNEQFF. The CDR3 bases are TGTGCCAGCAGTACGGTAAGCTCCTACAATGAGCAGTTCTTC.

This clonotype showed up many times. The chain links TRBV10-3 to TRBJ2-7, with D perhaps matching TRBD1 (5 bases). V lost 7 bases and J 2 bases, leaving 6 bases between the germline ends. The CDR3 extends over 11 amino acids. CDR1 is ENHRY and CDR2 is SYGVKD in the germline V gene. The CDR3 nucleotides read TGTGCCATCAAGGGGACCTACGAGCAGTACTTC. Encoded protein: CAIKGTYEQYF.

The J gene is TRBJ2-1, the V gene TRBV4-1; no reliable D call. Trimming cost V 0 bases and J 16 bases, with 10 bases left between them. There are 11 residues in the CDR3. Germline V gene data show CDR1 as MGHRA and CDR2 as YSYEKL. In DNA form, the CDR3 reads TGCGCCAGCAGCCAAGACTCGGGTGGTTTCTTC. Its protein product is CASSQDSGGFF.

V and J are TRBV12-3 or TRBV12-4 and TRBJ2-3; TRBD2 aligns across 10 bases. The CDR3 length is 18 residues. CDR3 amino acids: CTCSLATLAGDFTDTQYF. CDR3 DNA sequence: TGTACCTGCAGTTTAGCGACCCTAGCGGGGGATTTCACAGATACGCAGTATTTT.

The table lists this clonotype with many counts. This chain uses TRBV18 with TRBJ2-1; 13 bases align to TRBD2. The CDR3 covers 18 residues. Trimming cost V 4 bases and J 1 base; bases outside gene matches: 7. Looked up from germline, CDR1 is KGHSH and CDR2 is LQKENI. DNA for the CDR3: TGTGCCAGCTCACAACTAGCGGGAGGGATTGAGTCCTACAATGAGCAGTTCTTC. Protein product: CASSQLAGGIESYNEQFF.

This clonotype has at least ten counts. The V gene is TRBV27, the J gene TRBJ2-1; 8 nucleotides match TRBD2. The CDR3 runs 16 residues. V dropped 5 bases and J dropped 7; count of bases not matched to a gene: 13. In germline, CDR1 is MNHEY, CDR2 SMNVEV (reference sequence). The CDR3, as DNA: TGTGCCAGCAGTCCTCTCAGAGCGGGAGTCGGTAATGAGCAGTTCTTC. Translating gives CASSPLRAGVGNEQFF.

This clonotype is termed medium-sized. The chain couples TRBV5-5 to TRBJ2-3, with D perhaps matching TRBD1 (5 bases). Germline V gene lookup returns CDR1 SGHKS and CDR2 YYEKEE (reference sequence). This CDR3 has 15 amino acids. Trimming shortened V by 1 base and J by 2 bases, and 11 bases separated the two germline ends. The CDR3 nucleotides are TGTGCCAGCAGCTTGCAGGGCTACAACACAGATACGCAGTATTTT. This sequence encodes CASSLQGYNTDTQYF.

The chain couples TRAV27 to TRBJ2-2; 10 bases agree with TRBD1. The CDR3 spans 15 residues. Germline assignment: CDR1 SVFSS and CDR2 VVTGGEV. CDR3 protein: CARGSGTGVPGELFF. CDR3 coding DNA: TGTGCCAGGGGCTCCGGGACAGGGGTCCCCGGGGAGCTGTTTTTT.

This clonotype was seen repeatedly, ten times or more. The V and J genes are TRBV20-1 and TRBJ2-7, with 10 bases matching TRBD2. Unmatched junction bases numbered 6, after V lost 1 base and J lost 0 bases. From germline, CDR1 is DFQATT and CDR2 SNEGSKA (reference sequence). CDR3 length: 16 amino acids. DNA of the CDR3: TGCAGTGCTAGAGCGGGACTAGCGCGACTCTCCTACGAGCAGTACTTC. This gives the protein CSARAGLARLSYEQYF.